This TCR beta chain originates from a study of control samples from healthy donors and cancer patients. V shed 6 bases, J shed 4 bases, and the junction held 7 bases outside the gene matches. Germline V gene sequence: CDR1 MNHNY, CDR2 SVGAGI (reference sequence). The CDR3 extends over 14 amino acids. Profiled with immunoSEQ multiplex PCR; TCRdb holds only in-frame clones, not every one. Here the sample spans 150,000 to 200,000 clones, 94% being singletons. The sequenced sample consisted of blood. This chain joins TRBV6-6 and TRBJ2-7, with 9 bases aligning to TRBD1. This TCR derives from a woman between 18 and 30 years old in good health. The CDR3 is CASSKQGAGYEQYF. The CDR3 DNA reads TGTGCCAGCAGCAAACAGGGGGCGGGTTACGAGCAGTACTTC.